This note documents a single TCR beta chain sequence. The germline V gene has CDR1 MNHNS and CDR2 SASEGT. CDR3 length: 13 amino acids. V lost 5 bases and J lost 3, with 10 bases in between. The data were produced by immunoSEQ multiplex PCR, yet TCRdb's version contains in-frame clones alone and is incomplete. The table lists 6,000 or so clones, about four fifths of them singletons. The data are from a study of cytotoxic CD8 clonotypes in ibrutinib-treated CLL. Source: PBMCs, taken before ibrutinib treatment. The chain employs TRBV6-1 and TRBJ1-1; D ambiguous. This receptor was obtained from a human donor with chronic lymphocytic leukemia. The CDR3 loop is CASSILRDTEAFF. The CDR3, as DNA: TGTGCCAGCAGTATCCTTCGGGACACTGAAGCTTTCTTT.